A selection of T cell receptor beta chains follows, all from one sample in a study of siplizumab effects on memory and regulatory T cells. Sequenced by immunoSEQ multiplex PCR; TCRdb stores in-frame clones only, minus some. The sample shows approximately 120,000 clones, roughly 94% of them seen only once. Sample: Tregs sorted from blood. The origin of the receptors is a human donor in good health. Both conserved end residues are part of each CDR3. A D gene is named only where the DNA matches it firmly. Clone size is stated in some rows and not others, as once, few, many or a class when expanded.

clone_size: once
j_call: TRBJ2-5
d_call: NA
v_call: TRBV5-1
cdr3_nt: TGCGCCAGCAGCTGGACAGCTCAAGAGACCCAGTACTTC
cdr3_aa: CASSWTAQETQYF

clone_size: NA
j_call: TRBJ1-2
d_call: TRBD1
v_call: TRBV11-1
cdr3_nt: TGTGCCAGCAGCTTTTCGACAGGGGGAGTAGCTAACTATGGCTACACCTTC
cdr3_aa: CASSFSTGGVANYGYTF

clone_size: NA
j_call: TRBJ2-5
d_call: NA
v_call: TRBV18
cdr3_nt: TGTGCCAGCTCACTCCAATTTCAAGAGACCCAGTACTTC
cdr3_aa: CASSLQFQETQYF

clone_size: NA
j_call: TRBJ1-1
d_call: NA
v_call: TRBV7-2
cdr3_nt: TGTGCCAGCAGCTTCCTACGGCTGAACACTGAAGCTTTCTTT
cdr3_aa: CASSFLRLNTEAFF

clone_size: NA
j_call: TRBJ2-5
d_call: TRBD2
v_call: TRBV2
cdr3_nt: TGTGCCAGCAGTGTGGCGGGAGGGCCAGGGGAGACCCAGTACTTC
cdr3_aa: CASSVAGGPGETQYF

clone_size: NA
j_call: TRBJ2-5
d_call: NA
v_call: TRBV5-1
cdr3_nt: TGCGCCAGCAGCTTGGGCGGGGTCCACGGGGAGACCCAGTACTTC
cdr3_aa: CASSLGGVHGETQYF

clone_size: NA
j_call: TRBJ2-3
d_call: NA
v_call: TRBV30
cdr3_nt: TGTGCCCGGAGGTTACTAGTAAGCACAGATACGCAGTATTTT
cdr3_aa: CARRLLVSTDTQYF

clone_size: NA
j_call: TRBJ1-1
d_call: TRBD1
v_call: TRBV5-1
cdr3_nt: TGCGCCAGCAGCCGACAGAACAGGGGAACTGAAGCTTTCTTT
cdr3_aa: CASSRQNRGTEAFF

clone_size: NA
j_call: TRBJ2-5
d_call: NA
v_call: TRBV18
cdr3_nt: TGTGCCAGCTCCCCTTATCACAAAGAGACCCAGTACTTC
cdr3_aa: CASSPYHKETQYF

clone_size: NA
j_call: TRBJ2-3
d_call: TRBD2
v_call: TRBV9
cdr3_nt: TGTGCCAGCAGCGTAGTTAGCGGGAGGGCCCGGGATACGCAGTATTTT
cdr3_aa: CASSVVSGRARDTQYF

clone_size: NA
j_call: TRBJ1-2
d_call: NA
v_call: TRBV6-5
cdr3_nt: TGTGCCAGCAGTTACCGGACGGACTACTATGGCTACACCTTC
cdr3_aa: CASSYRTDYYGYTF

clone_size: NA
j_call: TRBJ2-7
d_call: NA
v_call: TRBV6-5
cdr3_nt: TGTGCCAGCAGTTACTCGAAGGCGGGGAGTTACGAGCAGTACTTC
cdr3_aa: CASSYSKAGSYEQYF

clone_size: NA
j_call: TRBJ2-5
d_call: NA
v_call: TRBV18
cdr3_nt: TGTGCCACCGGGACGGGGCAAGAGACCCAGTACTTC
cdr3_aa: CATGTGQETQYF

clone_size: NA
j_call: TRBJ2-7
d_call: NA
v_call: TRBV6-5
cdr3_nt: TGTGCCAGCAGTTACTCAACGGACAGCCACTACGAGCAGTACTTC
cdr3_aa: CASSYSTDSHYEQYF

clone_size: NA
j_call: TRBJ2-7
d_call: NA
v_call: TRBV7-8
cdr3_nt: TGTGCCAGCAGCTTAGGGGACTGGAGCTACGAGCAGTACTTC
cdr3_aa: CASSLGDWSYEQYF

clone_size: NA
j_call: TRBJ1-1
d_call: NA
v_call: TRBV1
cdr3_nt: TGCACCAGCAGCCAAGAGATGAGGGGCCCCACTGAAGCTTTCTTT
cdr3_aa: CTSSQEMRGPTEAFF

clone_size: NA
j_call: TRBJ2-7
d_call: TRBD2
v_call: TRBV27
cdr3_nt: TGTGCCAGCAGTTTAAAACTAGCGGGGGTCTCCTACGAGCAGTACTTC
cdr3_aa: CASSLKLAGVSYEQYF